One and the same sample provided the 18 T cell receptor beta chains below, sequenced in a study of blood T cell repertoires in COVID-19. Profiling relied on immunoSEQ multiplex PCR, and the TCRdb table lists in-frame clones only, not all of them. This sample yields about 150,000 clones, of which roughly 85% are seen a single time; around 4.6% belongs to the top ten. Sequencing input: peripheral blood. The receptors were gathered from a human donor in a cohort sampled during active COVID-19.

CDR3 residues: CSASLRGGRGDTQYF. The CDR3 DNA reads as TGCAGTGCTAGTCTGCGGGGGGGCCGGGGAGATACGCAGTATTTT. The chain links TRBV20-1 to TRBJ2-3; 9 bases match TRBD2. The germline CDR1 and CDR2 sequences are DFQATT and SNEGSKA (reference sequence). This CDR3 spans 15 amino acids. J lost 5 bases, V lost 3 bases, and 9 bases had no gene match.

This clone has a handful of counts. The chain carries TRBV7-6 and TRBJ1-2, with a weak D call TRBD1 (5 bases). Deletions cut 5 bases from V and 8 bases from J, with 21 bases between. This CDR3 has 15 amino acids. The germline CDR1 and CDR2 sequences are SGHVS and FNYEAQ. The CDR3 region has the DNA TGTGCCAGCAGCCCAAGGGGAGGCCCGGTTGAGGGCTACACCTTC. Translating gives CASSPRGGPVEGYTF.

This sequence joins TRBV28 and TRBJ2-7, with TRBD1 matching 9 bases. The CDR3 runs to 15 residues. Trimming took 5 bases from V and 4 from J; bases not matched to a gene: 9. Germline V gene sequence: CDR1 MDHEN, CDR2 SYDVKM. The DNA for the CDR3 is TGTGCCAGCAGTATGCCGGGACAGGGATATTACGAGCAGTACTTC. This encodes CASSMPGQGYYEQYF.

This sequence joins TRBV24-1 and TRBJ2-2; 12 bases map to TRBD2. V lost 4 bases to trimming and J lost 1 base; unmatched junction nucleotides: 3. This CDR3 has 17 amino acids. From germline, CDR1 is KGHDR and CDR2 SFDVKD. CDR3: CATSDETSGRNTGELFF. Written as DNA, the CDR3 is TGTGCCACCAGTGACGAGACTAGCGGGAGGAACACCGGGGAGCTGTTTTTT.

V usage is TRBV2 and J usage is TRBJ1-5; tentatively, D is TRBD1 (5 bases). The CDR3 contains 15 residues. CDR1 is SNHLY and CDR2 is FYNNEI in the germline V gene. Trimming removed 4 bases from V and 9 bases from J, with 19 bases in between. This CDR3 reads CASSALTDVGRPQHF. CDR3 in DNA: TGTGCCAGCAGTGCTCTGACAGACGTGGGTCGGCCCCAGCATTTT.

The chain links TRBV5-1 to TRBJ1-4, with a possible D match to TRBD1 (6 bases). The CDR3 contains 16 residues. The V and J ends lost 1 base and 8 bases respectively, with 18 bases between them. Germline V lookup: CDR1 SGHRS, CDR2 YFSETQ. The CDR3 sequence is CASSLWSRGQGEKLFF. The CDR3 DNA is TGCGCCAGCAGCTTGTGGTCTCGGGGCCAGGGGGAAAAACTGTTTTTT.

The chain recombines TRBV2 with TRBJ2-7; D is unresolved. CDR1 is SNHLY and CDR2 is FYNNEI in the germline V gene. V lost 6 bases and J 2 bases, leaving 8 bases between the germline ends. The CDR3 length is 12 residues. The CDR3 DNA reads as TGTGCCAGCAGGGAAACTACCTACGAGCAGTACTTC. Translating it yields CASRETTYEQYF.

The rearrangement links TRBV4-2 to TRBJ2-3; TRBD2 matches at 9 bases. The CDR3 is made up of 15 amino acids. Per the germline V gene, CDR1 is LGHNA and CDR2 is YNFKEQ. V shed 1 base, J shed 4 bases, and the junction held 3 bases outside the gene matches. The CDR3 region is CASSQVLAGSDTQYF. The DNA for the CDR3 is TGTGCCAGCAGCCAAGTTCTAGCGGGATCAGATACGCAGTATTTT.

The chain employs TRBV11-2 and TRBJ2-1; TRBD2 matches 12 bases. The ends lost 0 bases at V and 8 bases at J; junction bases unmatched: 11. CDR1 and CDR2 from the germline V gene are SGHAT and FQNNGV. The CDR3 contains 18 residues. The CDR3 DNA follows: TGTGCCAGCAGCTTAGATAAGACTAGCGGGAGACTACTGGATGAGCAGTTCTTC. Amino acid sequence: CASSLDKTSGRLLDEQFF.

The chain's CDR3 is CASSRTSGSREQFF. For the CDR3, the DNA is TGTGCCAGCAGTCGTACTAGCGGGAGTCGGGAGCAGTTCTTC. The V call is TRBV27, the J call TRBJ2-1, with TRBD2 matching 11 bases. With 5 bases clipped from V and 10 bases from J, the junction kept 7 bases outside the gene matches. This CDR3 has 14 amino acids. Germline V gene data show CDR1 as MNHEY and CDR2 as SMNVEV (reference sequence).

V gene TRBV20-1 combines with J gene TRBJ2-5; possible D gene TRBD2, 6 bases. Germline loops: CDR1 DFQATT, CDR2 SNEGSKA (reference sequence). The V gene lost 5 bases and the J gene lost 6 bases, with 10 bases spanning the gap. The length of the CDR3 is 11 residues. The CDR3 DNA sequence: TGCAGTGCTTGGGAGGTGAAGACCCAGTACTTC. It encodes CSAWEVKTQYF.

This clone has only a few counts. V is TRBV28 and J is TRBJ2-5; 7 nucleotides line up with TRBD2. CDR3 size: 14 residues. J was trimmed by 5 bases and V by 3 bases; bases with no gene match: 6. Germline assignment: CDR1 MDHEN and CDR2 SYDVKM. This CDR3 reads CASSFYGRTETQYF. Here the CDR3 DNA reads TGTGCCAGCAGTTTCTACGGGAGGACGGAGACCCAGTACTTC.

This clone was observed a few times. This chain uses TRBV5-1 with TRBJ2-7; a weak D match, TRBD1 (7 bases). The CDR3 has 16 residues. The germline gives CDR1 SGHRS, CDR2 YFSETQ. The V and J ends lost 2 bases and 9 bases respectively, with 24 bases between them. The CDR3 DNA is TGCGCCAGCAGCTTTATCCCAGGAGAGGGACAGCGGGCGCAGTACTTC. Translation: CASSFIPGEGQRAQYF.

The CDR3 DNA sequence: TGCAGTGCTAGTATGGCTAGAGGAGAGACCCAGTACTTC. This gives the protein CSASMARGETQYF. The chain employs TRBV20-1 and TRBJ2-5; D is unclear. The CDR3 sequence is 13 residues long. Germline V gives CDR1 DFQATT, CDR2 SNEGSKA (reference sequence). V was trimmed by 3 bases and J by 4 bases, leaving 12 bases between them.

The rearrangement joins TRBV5-5 to TRBJ2-5; 8 nucleotides agree with TRBD2. Germline CDR1 and CDR2: SGHKS and YYEKEE (reference sequence). The CDR3 spans 16 residues. V was clipped by 0 bases and J by 6 bases; unmatched bases: 10. The DNA of the CDR3 is TGTGCCAGCAGCTTGGATCCAGCGGGGGTCAGGAAGACCCAGTACTTC. Amino acid sequence: CASSLDPAGVRKTQYF.

In its sample, this clone was seen many times. This chain joins TRBV6-5 and TRBJ2-7; D possibly corresponds to TRBD1 (5 bases). V shed 8 bases and J shed 2 bases, with 19 bases lying between them. This CDR3 has 15 amino acids. The V gene's germline CDR1 is MNHEY and CDR2 SVGAGI. The CDR3 loop reads CASENGSRAPYEQYF. The CDR3 DNA sequence: TGTGCCAGCGAGAATGGATCCAGGGCGCCCTACGAGCAGTACTTC.

DNA for the CDR3: TGTGCCAGCAGCGATTACCAGGGTAGTGGGGCCAACGTCCTGACTTTC. Protein product: CASSDYQGSGANVLTF. The V and J genes are TRBV28 and TRBJ2-6, with D maybe TRBD1 (5 bases). The V gene lost 6 bases and the J gene lost 3 bases, with 15 bases spanning the gap. The V gene's germline CDR1 is MDHEN and CDR2 SYDVKM. The CDR3 consists of 16 residues.

The rearrangement uses TRBV29-1 and TRBJ2-5, with 9 bases that match TRBD1. V shed 4 bases, J shed 2 bases, and the junction held 11 bases outside the gene matches. There are 16 residues in the CDR3. The germline gives CDR1 SQVTM, CDR2 ANQGSEA. CDR3 nucleotide sequence: TGCAGCGTTGCCTCCGGGACAGGGAGGGGACAAGAGACCCAGTACTTC. Its protein is CSVASGTGRGQETQYF.